This TCR beta chain was recovered during a study of OX40 agonist ivuxolimab in advanced cancers. CDR1 SGHRS and CDR2 YFSETQ come from the germline V gene. This CDR3 has 14 amino acids. With 0 bases removed from V and 4 bases from J, the gap between germline ends came to 9 bases. This table comes from immunoSEQ multiplex PCR, and its TCRdb copy is limited to in-frame clones, with some not included. The profile covers about 80,000 clones, with about four fifths appearing a single time and roughly 25% taken by the ten largest. This clone was seen a single time. The sequences come from CD4+ or CD8+ T cells sorted from blood, collected in a trial of the OX40 agonist ivuxolimab. This sequence joins TRBV5-1 and TRBJ2-3; TRBD2 might be the D (6 bases). The receptor comes from an adult with an advanced solid tumor such as melanoma, head and neck, liver or kidney cancer. CDR3 in DNA: TGCGCCAGCAGCTTGGTTGGCGGGGCAGATACGCAGTATTTT. Translating gives CASSLVGGADTQYF. The full variable domain, rest sourced from reference TRBV5-1 and TRBJ2-3, is KAGVTQTPRYLIKTRGQQVTLSCSPISGHRSVSWYQQTPGQGLQFLFEYFSETQRNKGNFPGRFSGRQFSNSRSEMNVSTLELGDSALYLCASSLVGGADTQYFGPGTRLTVL.